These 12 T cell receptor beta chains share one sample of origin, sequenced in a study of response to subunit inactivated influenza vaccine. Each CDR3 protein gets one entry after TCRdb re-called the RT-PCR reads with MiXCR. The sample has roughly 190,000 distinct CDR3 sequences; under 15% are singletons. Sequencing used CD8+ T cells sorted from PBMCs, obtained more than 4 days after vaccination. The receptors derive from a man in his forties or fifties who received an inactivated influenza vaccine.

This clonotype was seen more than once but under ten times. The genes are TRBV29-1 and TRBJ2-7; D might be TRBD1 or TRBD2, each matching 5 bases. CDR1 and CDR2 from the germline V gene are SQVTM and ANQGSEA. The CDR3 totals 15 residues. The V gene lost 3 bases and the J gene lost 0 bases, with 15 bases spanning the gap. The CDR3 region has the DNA TGCAGCGTTGAGTTTCCGGGACCGAACTCCTACGAGCAGTACTTC. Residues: CSVEFPGPNSYEQYF.

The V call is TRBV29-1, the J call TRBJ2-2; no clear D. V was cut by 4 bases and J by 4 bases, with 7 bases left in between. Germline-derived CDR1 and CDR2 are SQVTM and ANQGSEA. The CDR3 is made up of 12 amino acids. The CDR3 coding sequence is TGCAGCGTTGTCAGGCGCACCGGGGAGCTGTTTTTT. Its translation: CSVVRRTGELFF.

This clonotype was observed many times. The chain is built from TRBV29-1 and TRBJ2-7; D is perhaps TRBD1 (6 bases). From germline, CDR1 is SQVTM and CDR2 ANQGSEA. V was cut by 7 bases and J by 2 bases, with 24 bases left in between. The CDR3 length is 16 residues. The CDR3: CSARTGTGKGAYEQYF. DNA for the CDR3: TGCAGCGCCCGGACTGGGACCGGTAAGGGGGCCTACGAGCAGTACTTC.

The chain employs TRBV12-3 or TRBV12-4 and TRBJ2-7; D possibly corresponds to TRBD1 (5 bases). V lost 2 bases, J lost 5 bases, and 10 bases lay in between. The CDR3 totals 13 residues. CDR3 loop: CASSLNRHDEQYF. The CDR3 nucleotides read TGTGCCAGCAGTTTAAACAGGCACGACGAGCAGTACTTC.

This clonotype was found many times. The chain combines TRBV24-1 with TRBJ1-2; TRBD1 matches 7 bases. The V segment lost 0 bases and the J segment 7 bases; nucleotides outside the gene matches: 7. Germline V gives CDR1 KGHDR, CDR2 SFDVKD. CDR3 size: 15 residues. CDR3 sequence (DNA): TGTGCCACCAGTGATTTGAGGACAGGACCTGGTGGCTACACCTTC. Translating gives CATSDLRTGPGGYTF.

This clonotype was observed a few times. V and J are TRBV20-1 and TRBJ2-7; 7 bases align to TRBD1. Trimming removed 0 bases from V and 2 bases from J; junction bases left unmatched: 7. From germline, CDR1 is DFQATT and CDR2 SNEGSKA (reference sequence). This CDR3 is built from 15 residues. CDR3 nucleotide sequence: TGCAGTGCTAGAGATGCCTCACAGGGGACCTACGAGCAGTACTTC. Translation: CSARDASQGTYEQYF.

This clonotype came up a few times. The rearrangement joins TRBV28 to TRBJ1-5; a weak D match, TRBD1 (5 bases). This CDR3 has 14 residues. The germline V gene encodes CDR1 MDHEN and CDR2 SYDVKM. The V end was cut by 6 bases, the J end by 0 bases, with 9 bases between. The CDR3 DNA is TGTGCCAGCAGCGCAGGGTTTAGCAATCAGCCCCAGCATTTT. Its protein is CASSAGFSNQPQHF. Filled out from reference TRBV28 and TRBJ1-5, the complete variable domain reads DVKVTQSSRYLVKRTGEKVFLECVQDMDHENMFWYRQDPGLGLRLIYFSYDVKMKEKGDIPEGYSVSREKKERFSLILESASTNQTSMYLCASSAGFSNQPQHFGDGTRLSIL.

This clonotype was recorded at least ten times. CDR3 in DNA: TGTGCCAGCAGCTTATTGGGAACCGGAGGGGAGACCCAGTACTTC. Amino acid sequence: CASSLLGTGGETQYF. This sequence joins TRBV7-6 and TRBJ2-5; tentatively, D is TRBD2 (6 bases). Germline V gives CDR1 SGHVS, CDR2 FNYEAQ. Between the trimmed V and J ends, which lost 2 bases and 5 bases, there was a span of 15 bases. This CDR3 has 15 amino acids.

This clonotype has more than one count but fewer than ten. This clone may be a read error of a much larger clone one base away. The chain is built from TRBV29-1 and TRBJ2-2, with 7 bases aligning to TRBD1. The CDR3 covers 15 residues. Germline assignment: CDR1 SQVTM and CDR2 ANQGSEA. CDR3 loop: CCVEERGQPSGELFF. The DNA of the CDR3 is TGCTGCGTTGAAGAGAGGGGACAGCCTTCCGGGGAGCTGTTTTTT.

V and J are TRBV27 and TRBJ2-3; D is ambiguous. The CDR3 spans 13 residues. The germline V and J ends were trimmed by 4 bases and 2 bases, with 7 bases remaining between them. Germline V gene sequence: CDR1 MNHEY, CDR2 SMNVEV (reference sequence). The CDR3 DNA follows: TGTGCCAGCAGTTCTGGGTACACAGATACGCAGTATTTT. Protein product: CASSSGYTDTQYF.

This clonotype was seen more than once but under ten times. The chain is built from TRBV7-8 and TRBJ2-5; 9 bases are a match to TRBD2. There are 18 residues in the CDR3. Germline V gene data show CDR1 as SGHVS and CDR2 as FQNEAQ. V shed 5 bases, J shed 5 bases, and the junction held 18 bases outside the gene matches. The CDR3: CASSDGLARVPGVETQYF. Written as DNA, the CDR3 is TGTGCCAGCAGCGATGGACTAGCGAGAGTCCCCGGGGTGGAGACCCAGTACTTC.

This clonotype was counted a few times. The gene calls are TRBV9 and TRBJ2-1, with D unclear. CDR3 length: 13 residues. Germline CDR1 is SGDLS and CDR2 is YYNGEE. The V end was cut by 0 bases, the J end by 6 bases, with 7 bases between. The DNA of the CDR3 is TGTGCCAGCAGCGTAGGGAATCTCAATGAGCAGTTCTTC. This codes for CASSVGNLNEQFF.